The rows below give T cell receptor beta chains drawn from one sample of a study of CD8 T cells in Susac syndrome. Using its own MiXCR run on the immunoSEQ multiplex PCR reads, TCRdb lists one record per CDR3 protein. This sample has approximately 130,000 distinct CDR3 sequences, with roughly 92% found just once. Material for sequencing was CD4+ T cells from PBMCs. These receptors were collected from a human donor in good health. Both conserved end residues are part of each CDR3.

j_call v_call cdr3_aa
TRBJ2-1 TRBV5-1 CASSPRWTDNEQFF
TRBJ2-1 TRBV5-4 CASSLGPSVDNEQFF
TRBJ2-3 TRBV30 CAWSPEAKQYF
TRBJ1-1 TRBV7-9 CASSLTGETAEAFF
TRBJ1-5 TRBV30 CAWSWQGNQPQHF
TRBJ2-5 TRBV6-2/TRBV6-3 CASSYNREGIREETQYF
TRBJ1-6 TRBV28 CASSSGDSPLHF
TRBJ1-6 TRBV3-1 CASSQLREGWSPLHF
TRBJ1-2 TRBV4-1 CASSQDGATSYGYTF
TRBJ1-2 TRBV6-2/TRBV6-3 CASRPQGEDGYTF
TRBJ1-2 TRBV20-1 CSASRELNYGYTF
TRBJ2-7 TRBV6-5 CASSYTILAGGYEQYF
TRBJ1-5 TRBV7-2 CASSLGGTGNQPQHF
TRBJ2-2 TRBV20-1 CSARTSGTGELFF
TRBJ2-2 TRBV20-1 CSARRGGSSNTGELFF
TRBJ2-1 TRBV18 CASSPDMGNEQFF
TRBJ2-2 TRBV7-9 CASSLEGRGELFF
TRBJ2-7 TRBV27 CASNPDTSGRLGEQYF
TRBJ1-2 TRBV3-1 CASSRVGSMGGYTF
TRBJ2-5 TRBV20-1 CSARDYSGGETQYF
TRBJ1-1 TRBV19 CASSIVGGGAGGMNTEAFF
TRBJ2-3 TRBV2 CASSELAGAQTTQYF